Below are 2 T cell receptor beta chains sequenced from a single sample in a study of T cell clonotyping in hematopoietic cell transplantation. TCRdb's copy holds only in-frame clones and misses some; the assay was immunoSEQ multiplex PCR. The data show some 5,800 clones, roughly 90% seen once. The source was peripheral blood mononuclear cells, collected 100 days after allogeneic stem cell transplant. The origin of the receptors is a female patient aged 45-65 years who had an allogeneic stem cell transplant from an unrelated donor, so T cells may come from the graft donor. Some clones in this sample may be carry-over from other donors' samples.

The chain links TRBV2 to TRBJ1-4; possible D gene TRBD1, 6 bases. Trimming stripped 7 bases from V and 8 bases from J, with 17 bases between. The CDR3 runs to 14 residues. In germline, CDR1 is SNHLY, CDR2 FYNNEI. As DNA, the CDR3 is TGTGCCAGCAACTTCGGGGGCGAACTCGAAAAACTGTTTTTT. Translating it yields CASNFGGELEKLFF.

V and J are TRBV19 and TRBJ2-7; D is undetermined. The germline V gene has CDR1 LNHDA and CDR2 SQIVND (reference sequence). With 4 bases removed from V and 4 bases from J, the gap between germline ends came to 8 bases. This CDR3 is built from 12 residues. CDR3 DNA: TGTGCCAGTAGTACAGGAACTTACGAGCAGTACTTC. It specifies CASSTGTYEQYF.